The present T cell receptor beta chain was sequenced within a study of T cells in Graves' hyperthyroidism and ophthalmopathy. V was trimmed by 5 bases and J by 4 bases, leaving 11 bases between them. This CDR3 contains 13 residues. The germline gives CDR1 LNHNV, CDR2 YYDKDF (reference sequence). Initially, at the first diagnosis of hyperthyroidism and before any ophthalmopathy symptoms, blood was sampled. RNA transcripts gave rise to amplified TCR beta CDR3 regions. Using the HTBI primer set, a first-round RT-PCR was run on the TCR CDR3. Using its own MiXCR run on the multiplex PCR reads, TCRdb lists one record per CDR3 protein. The sample has fewer than 500,000 distinct CDR3 sequences, around an eighth seen once.

The chain has TRBV15 and TRBJ2-5; D unclear. This receptor was taken from a man younger than 45 with Graves' hyperthyroidism that later progressed to Graves' ophthalmopathy. The sequenced sample consisted of blood. CDR3 in DNA: TGTGCCACCAGCGTCCCGGGTCGAGAGACCCAGTACTTC. This gives the protein CATSVPGRETQYF.